This T cell receptor (beta chain) derives from a study of shared clonotypes between healthy human individuals. Assay used: immunoSEQ multiplex PCR; TCRdb lists only in-frame clones, some missing. Counted here are some 1 million clones, 65% to 75% occurring once; the ten biggest clones make up approximately 1.5%. Sequenced input: memory CD4+ T cells sorted from blood. Subset noted: CD45RA-negative fraction. The receptor comes from a man between 18 and 35 years old in good health.

In DNA, the CDR3 is TGCGCCAGCGCCTCCCAGAGGTCGGGGGTCGGGCAGTACTTC. It translates to CASASQRSGVGQYF. This sequence joins TRBV10-1 and TRBJ2-7; D perhaps matches TRBD2 (6 bases). The germline gives CDR1 WNHNN, CDR2 SYGVQD (reference sequence). Trimming left V 8 bases short and J 9 bases short, with 23 bases between. This CDR3 has 14 residues.